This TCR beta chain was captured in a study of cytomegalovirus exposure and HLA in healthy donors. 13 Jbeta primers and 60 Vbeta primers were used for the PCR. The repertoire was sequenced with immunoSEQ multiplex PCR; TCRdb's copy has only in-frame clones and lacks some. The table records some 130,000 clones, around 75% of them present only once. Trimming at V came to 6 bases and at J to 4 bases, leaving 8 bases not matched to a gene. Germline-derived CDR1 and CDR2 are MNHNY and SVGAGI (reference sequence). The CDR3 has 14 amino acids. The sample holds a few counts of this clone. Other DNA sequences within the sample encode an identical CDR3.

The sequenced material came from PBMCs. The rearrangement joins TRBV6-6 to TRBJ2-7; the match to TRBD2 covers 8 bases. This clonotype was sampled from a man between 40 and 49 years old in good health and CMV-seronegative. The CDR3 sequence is CASRSGSVVYEQYF. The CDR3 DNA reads TGTGCCAGCAGGAGCGGGAGTGTAGTTTACGAGCAGTACTTC.